This T cell receptor (beta chain) originates from a study of blood T cell repertoires in COVID-19. Study details: The samples span acute and convalescent COVID-19 from the United States, Italy and Spain. In each case, the material was cDNA or gDNA derived from T cells, B-cell-depleted T cells, or PBMCs.

The V gene's germline CDR1 is LNHDA and CDR2 SQIVND (reference sequence). The CDR3 covers 14 residues. V trimming: 5 bases; J trimming: 2 bases; junction bases outside the gene matches: 5. In the original processing: It was from reference gene primer amplification that nucleated cell counts were estimated. TCRdb's table, derived via immunoSEQ multiplex PCR, lists solely in-frame clones and lacks some. V and J calls plus clone size are reproduced from that table; the DNA served to infer D and trimming. The data contain more than 95,000 clones, less than 95% of them singletons. The gene calls are TRBV19 and TRBJ2-7; TRBD2 matches at 8 bases. Material: peripheral blood. This receptor was obtained from a human donor with active COVID-19. The donor label of this sample is uncertain. This chain's CDR3 is CASSSAGGAYEQYF. CDR3 nucleotides: TGTGCCAGTAGTTCTGCGGGGGGTGCCTACGAGCAGTACTTC.